A single T cell receptor beta chain is shown here with its context. The data were obtained in a study of shared clonotypes between healthy human individuals. Overall study: CD8 memory received one plate per donor, CD8 naive two, CD4 memory three and CD4 naive three.

The protocol was immunoSEQ multiplex PCR, while the TCRdb copy is restricted to in-frame clones and leaves out a portion. The sample records 950,000 to 1,100,000 clones, approximately 76% being singletons. V dropped 10 bases and J dropped 2 bases, with 16 bases sitting between them. Per germline, CDR1 MDHEN and CDR2 SYDVKM. The CDR3 spans 14 residues. Material: memory CD4+ T cells sorted from blood. Subset specified: CD45RA-negative fraction. The V and J genes are TRBV28 and TRBJ2-3; D tentatively fits TRBD1 or TRBD2 (6 bases each). The TCR was taken from a man between 18 and 35 years old in good health. CDR3 DNA: TGTGCCACTAAAGGGGGACTCCACACAGATACGCAGTATTTT. Protein sequence: CATKGGLHTDTQYF.